This T cell receptor beta chain is from a study of identical twins. To note about this clonotype: As yet, its antigen is unknown.

Addition of a universal primer site occurred through template switching, and cDNA carried unique molecular identifiers. A single record per CDR3 protein comes from TCRdb applying MiXCR to the 5' RACE reads. Of approximately 890,000 distinct CDR3 sequences in the sample, 9% to 15% are singletons; the top ten hold around 1.5%. Study results and caveats: Conclusions were drawn cross-sectionally by statistical analysis, without following the same donors. Twins' excess sharing was less marked for out-of-frame beta sequences. Reduced insertions were recorded for abundant cord blood beta clonotypes, with no such pattern in memory repertoires.

This CDR3 has 16 residues. The ends lost 3 bases at V and 1 base at J; junction bases unmatched: 6. Germline lookup yields CDR1 LGHNA and CDR2 YNFKEQ. This sample was shared with a second study, whose subject was yellow fever vaccine responses in identical twins.

The sequenced material came from PBMCs. The V and J genes are TRBV4-2 and TRBJ1-5, with 7 bases lining up with TRBD1. This sequence was found in a young woman in good health. CDR3 amino acids: CASSHGKGASNQPQHF. CDR3 nucleotide sequence: TGTGCCAGCAGCCACGGAAAGGGGGCGAGCAATCAGCCCCAGCATTTT.